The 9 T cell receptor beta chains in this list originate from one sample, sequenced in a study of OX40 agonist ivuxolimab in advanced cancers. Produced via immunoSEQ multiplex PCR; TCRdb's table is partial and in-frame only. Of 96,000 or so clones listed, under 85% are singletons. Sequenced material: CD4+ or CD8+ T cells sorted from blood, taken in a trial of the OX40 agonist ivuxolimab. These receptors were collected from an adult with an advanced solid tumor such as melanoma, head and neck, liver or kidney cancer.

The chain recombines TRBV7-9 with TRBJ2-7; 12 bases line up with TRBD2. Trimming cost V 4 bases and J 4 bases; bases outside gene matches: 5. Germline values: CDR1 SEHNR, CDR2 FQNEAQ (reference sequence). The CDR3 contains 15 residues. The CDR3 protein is CASSSSLAGGYEQYF. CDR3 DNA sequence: TGTGCCAGCAGCTCTTCACTAGCGGGAGGTTACGAGCAGTACTTC.

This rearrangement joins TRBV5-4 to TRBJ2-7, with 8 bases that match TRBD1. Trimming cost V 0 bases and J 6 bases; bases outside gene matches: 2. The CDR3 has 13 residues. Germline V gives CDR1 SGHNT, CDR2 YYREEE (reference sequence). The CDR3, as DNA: TGTGCCAGCAGCTTGGCAGGGGGCCTCGAGCAGTACTTC. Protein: CASSLAGGLEQYF.

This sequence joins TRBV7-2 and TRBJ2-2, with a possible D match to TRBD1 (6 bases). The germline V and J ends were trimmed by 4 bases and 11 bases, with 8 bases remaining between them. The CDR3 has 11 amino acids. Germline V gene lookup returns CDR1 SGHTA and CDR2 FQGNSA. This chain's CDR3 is CASSSGTELFF. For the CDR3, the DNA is TGTGCCAGCAGCTCCGGGACAGAGCTGTTTTTT.

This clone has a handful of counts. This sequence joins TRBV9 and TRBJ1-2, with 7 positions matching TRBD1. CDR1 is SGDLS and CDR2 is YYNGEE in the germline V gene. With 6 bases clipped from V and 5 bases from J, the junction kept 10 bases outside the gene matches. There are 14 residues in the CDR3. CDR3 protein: CASTSGQAAYGYTF. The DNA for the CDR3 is TGTGCCAGCACCTCCGGACAGGCGGCTTATGGCTACACCTTC.

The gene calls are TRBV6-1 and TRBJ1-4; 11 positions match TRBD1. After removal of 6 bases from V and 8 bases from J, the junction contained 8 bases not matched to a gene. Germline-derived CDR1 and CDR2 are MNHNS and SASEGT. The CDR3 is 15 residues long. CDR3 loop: CASSGQGAGNEKLFF. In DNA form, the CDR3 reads TGTGCCAGCAGCGGACAGGGGGCAGGAAACGAAAAACTGTTTTTT.

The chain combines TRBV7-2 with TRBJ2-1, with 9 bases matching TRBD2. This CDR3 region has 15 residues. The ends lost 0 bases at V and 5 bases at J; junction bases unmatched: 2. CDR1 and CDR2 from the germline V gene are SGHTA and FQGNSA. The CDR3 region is CASSLAAGGHNEQFF. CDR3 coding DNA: TGTGCCAGCAGCTTAGCAGCGGGGGGACACAATGAGCAGTTCTTC.

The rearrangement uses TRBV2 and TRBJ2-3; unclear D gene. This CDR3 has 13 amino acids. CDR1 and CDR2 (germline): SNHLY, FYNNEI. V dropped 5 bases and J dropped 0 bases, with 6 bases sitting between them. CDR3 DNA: TGTGCCAGCAGTTTCGGGAGCACAGATACGCAGTATTTT. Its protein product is CASSFGSTDTQYF.

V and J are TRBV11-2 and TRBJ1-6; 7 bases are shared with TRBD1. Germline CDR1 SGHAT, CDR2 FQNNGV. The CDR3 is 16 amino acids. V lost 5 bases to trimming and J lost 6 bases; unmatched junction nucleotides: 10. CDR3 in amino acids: CASSPGPDRINSPLHF. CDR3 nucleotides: TGTGCCAGCAGCCCGGGACCGGACAGGATTAATTCACCCCTCCACTTT.

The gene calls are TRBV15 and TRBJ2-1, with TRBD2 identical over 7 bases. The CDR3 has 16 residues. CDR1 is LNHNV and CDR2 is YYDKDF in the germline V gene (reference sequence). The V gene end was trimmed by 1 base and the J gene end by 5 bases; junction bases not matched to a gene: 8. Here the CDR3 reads CATSRGGGPRHNEQFF. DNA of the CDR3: TGTGCCACCAGCAGAGGGGGAGGGCCTAGGCACAATGAGCAGTTCTTC.